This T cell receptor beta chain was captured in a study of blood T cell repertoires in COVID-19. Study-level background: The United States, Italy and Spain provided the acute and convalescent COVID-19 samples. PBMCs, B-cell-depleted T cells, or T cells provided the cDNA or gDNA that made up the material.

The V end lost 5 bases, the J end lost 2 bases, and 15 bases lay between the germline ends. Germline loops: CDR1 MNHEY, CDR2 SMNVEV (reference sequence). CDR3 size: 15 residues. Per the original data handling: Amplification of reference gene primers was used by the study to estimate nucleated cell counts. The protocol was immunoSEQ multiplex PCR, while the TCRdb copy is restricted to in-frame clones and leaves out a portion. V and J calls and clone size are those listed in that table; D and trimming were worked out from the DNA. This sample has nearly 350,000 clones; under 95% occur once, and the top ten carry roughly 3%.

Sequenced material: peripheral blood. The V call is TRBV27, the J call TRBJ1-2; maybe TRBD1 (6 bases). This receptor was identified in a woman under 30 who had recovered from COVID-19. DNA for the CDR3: TGTGCCAGCAGTCCGCAGGGGAACACGAACTATGGCTACACCTTC. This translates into CASSPQGNTNYGYTF.